The 3 T cell receptor beta chains reported below all come from one sample, sequenced in a study of shared clonotypes between healthy human individuals. Only in-frame clones appear in the TCRdb table, and some are missing; sequencing was by immunoSEQ multiplex PCR. This sample has roughly 700,000 clones, with approximately 79% found just once. The source material was memory CD4+ T cells sorted from blood. Subset in this sample: CD45RA-negative fraction. The origin of the receptors is a woman under 40 in good health.

The rearrangement uses TRBV30 and TRBJ2-7; 10 bases match TRBD1. The V gene's germline CDR1 is GTSNPN and CDR2 SVGIG (reference sequence). Trimming took 2 bases from V and 3 from J; bases not matched to a gene: 7. The CDR3 sequence is 15 residues long. Here the CDR3 reads CAWSLVGQGFYEQYF. The CDR3 DNA is TGTGCCTGGAGTCTAGTGGGACAGGGGTTCTACGAGCAGTACTTC.

V usage is TRBV6-1 and J usage is TRBJ1-5; D perhaps matches TRBD1 (5 bases). Germline CDR1 and CDR2: MNHNS and SASEGT. V was shortened by 6 bases and J by 3 bases, with 12 bases between the two germline ends. The CDR3 covers 14 residues. The CDR3 region is CASRQGADNQPQHF. CDR3 nucleotides: TGTGCCAGCAGGCAAGGGGCGGACAATCAGCCCCAGCATTTT.

V usage is TRBV4-1 and J usage is TRBJ2-5; D possibly corresponds to TRBD2 (6 bases). Trimming pared 5 bases from V and 5 bases from J, leaving 27 bases between. The CDR3 runs 18 residues. Germline-derived CDR1 and CDR2 are MGHRA and YSYEKL. CDR3 region: CASSSLPGRGGNRETQYF. The CDR3 bases are TGCGCCAGCAGCTCACTCCCCGGGAGAGGAGGTAATCGCGAGACCCAGTACTTC.